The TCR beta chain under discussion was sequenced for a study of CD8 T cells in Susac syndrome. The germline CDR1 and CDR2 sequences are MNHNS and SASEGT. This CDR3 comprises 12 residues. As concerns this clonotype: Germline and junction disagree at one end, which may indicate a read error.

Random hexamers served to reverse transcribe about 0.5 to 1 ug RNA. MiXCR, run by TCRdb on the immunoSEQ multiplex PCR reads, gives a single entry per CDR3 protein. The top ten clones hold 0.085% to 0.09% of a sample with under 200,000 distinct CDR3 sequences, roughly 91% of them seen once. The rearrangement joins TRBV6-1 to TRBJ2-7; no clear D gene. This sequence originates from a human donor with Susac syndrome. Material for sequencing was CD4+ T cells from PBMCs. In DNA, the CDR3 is TGTGCCAGCAGTGAATGGGCCTACGGGCAGTACTTC. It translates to CASSEWAYGQYF.